In its sample, the clone carrying this T cell receptor beta chain was seen a few times. This sample is drawn from a study of blood T cells in healthy people across ages. The germline CDR1 and CDR2 sequences are MDHEN and SYDVKM. Trimming at V came to 5 bases and at J to 7 bases, leaving 11 bases not matched to a gene. The CDR3 runs to 15 residues. A second PCR of 7 to 11 cycles used a sample-barcoded 5' primer and a J-beta primer mix. TCRdb re-called the 5' RACE reads with MiXCR, one entry per CDR3 protein. Of 600,000 to 1,000,000 distinct CDR3 sequences listed, just under 25% are singletons. The data were also submitted as part of a second study, on T cells of mothers and their children.

The chain has TRBV28 and TRBJ2-5, with 9 bases matching TRBD2. The source of this sequence is a boy between 5 and 17 years old in good health. The sequenced sample consisted of blood. As DNA, the CDR3 is TGTGCCAGCAGTGTCGAGCGGGGGGCACGCGGGACCCAGTACTTC. Protein sequence: CASSVERGARGTQYF.